The 24 T cell receptor beta chains below come from one sample, sequenced in a study of CD8+CD57+ T cells in acquired aplastic anemia. TCR beta VDJ and CDR3 profiling used genomic DNA as template. TCRdb passed the reads through MiXCR, listing each CDR3 protein once. The sample records around 180,000 distinct CDR3 sequences, around 65% being singletons. Sample: sorted CD4+, CD8+, or CD8+CD57+ T cells (not recorded which) from PBMCs. Receptors were obtained from a human donor with severe aplastic anemia or a healthy control (not recorded which).

This clonotype has at least ten counts. The J gene is TRBJ2-5, the V gene TRBV19; no definite D call. The CDR3 spans 13 residues. Germline V gene data show CDR1 as LNHDA and CDR2 as SQIVND (reference sequence). Trimming left V 3 bases short and J 4 bases short, with 9 bases between. For the CDR3, the DNA is TGTGCCAGTAGTATGTTGTTAGGAGAGACCCAGTACTTC. Translating it yields CASSMLLGETQYF.

This clonotype has more than one count but fewer than ten. The chain employs TRBV7-2 and TRBJ2-5; perhaps TRBD1 as D (6 bases). Germline lookup yields CDR1 SGHTA and CDR2 FQGNSA. This CDR3 is built from 13 residues. Trimming stripped 3 bases from V and 5 bases from J, with 10 bases between. The CDR3 sequence: CASSLDRLETQYF. For the CDR3, the DNA is TGTGCCAGCAGCTTGGACAGACTGGAGACCCAGTACTTC.

The chain has TRBV29-1 and TRBJ2-5, with 10 bases fitting TRBD1. The CDR3 runs to 15 residues. V shed 3 bases, J shed 5 bases, and the junction held 9 bases outside the gene matches. CDR1 is SQVTM and CDR2 is ANQGSEA in the germline V gene. The CDR3 region is CSVDPGTGVEETQYF. The CDR3 coding sequence is TGCAGCGTTGACCCGGGGACAGGGGTGGAGGAGACCCAGTACTTC. Based on the CDR3 plus reference TRBV29-1 and TRBJ2-5, the full variable domain is SAVISQKPSRDICQRGTSLTIQCQVDSQVTMMFWYRQQPGQSLTLIATANQGSEATYESGFVIDKFPISRPNLTFSTLTVSNMSPEDSSIYLCSVDPGTGVEETQYFGPGTRLLVL.

This clonotype was observed a few times. The J gene is TRBJ2-5, the V gene TRBV24-1; TRBD2 matches 10 bases. V lost 0 bases, J lost 1 base, and 10 bases stayed unmatched. CDR1 is KGHDR and CDR2 is SFDVKD in the germline V gene. This CDR3 has 19 residues. CDR3 nucleotides: TGTGCCACCAGTGATTTGAAAACTAGCGGGGCACCCCTCCAAGAGACCCAGTACTTC. Its translation is CATSDLKTSGAPLQETQYF.

This clonotype was recorded only once. The chain combines TRBV7-9 with TRBJ1-2; weak D call: TRBD1 (5 bases). This CDR3 has 16 amino acids. Trimming took off 5 bases at V and 1 base at J, with 17 bases between the two ends. Germline values: CDR1 SEHNR, CDR2 FQNEAQ (reference sequence). The chain's CDR3 is CASSPRGSPVNYGYTF. The CDR3 coding sequence is TGTGCCAGCAGCCCGAGGGGCAGTCCCGTTAACTATGGCTACACCTTC.

This clonotype was seen at least ten times. The rearrangement links TRBV5-1 to TRBJ2-1, with D perhaps being TRBD1 or TRBD2 (5 bases each). V lost 2 bases and J lost 7, with 19 bases in between. The length of the CDR3 is 16 residues. Germline CDR1 is SGHRS and CDR2 is YFSETQ. The CDR3 is CASSFNSRELRNEQFF. The CDR3 DNA reads as TGCGCCAGCAGCTTTAATTCCAGGGAGCTTAGGAATGAGCAGTTCTTC.

This clonotype was detected once. The chain combines TRBV7-9 with TRBJ1-4; no reliable D call. The CDR3 is 12 residues long. V lost 2 bases and J 6 bases, leaving 4 bases between the germline ends. From germline, CDR1 is SEHNR and CDR2 FQNEAQ (reference sequence). This CDR3 reads CASSLNDEKLFF. In DNA, the CDR3 is TGTGCCAGCAGCTTAAACGATGAAAAACTGTTTTTT.

This clonotype was seen repeatedly, ten times or more. This chain uses TRBV7-3 with TRBJ2-1; D gene uncertain. The CDR3 is 13 residues long. Trimming removed 3 bases at V and 8 bases at J, with 11 bases between. Per germline, CDR1 SGHTA and CDR2 FQGTGA. The CDR3 here is CASSLWAADEQFF. CDR3 in DNA: TGTGCCAGCAGCTTGTGGGCGGCCGATGAGCAGTTCTTC.

The chain carries TRBV10-3 and TRBJ2-7; D is possibly TRBD1 (7 bases). This CDR3 comprises 13 residues. Deletions cut 7 bases from V and 7 bases from J, with 17 bases between. In germline, CDR1 is ENHRY, CDR2 SYGVKD. In DNA, the CDR3 is TGTGCCATCAAGGGACAGCGGGCTGTGGAGCAGTACTTC. Protein sequence: CAIKGQRAVEQYF.

This clonotype turned up a few times. The gene calls are TRBV12-3 or TRBV12-4 and TRBJ2-5, with D maybe TRBD1 (6 bases). V lost 6 bases and J lost 13, with 15 bases in between. This CDR3 spans 11 amino acids. This CDR3 reads CASSGDMVPYF. The CDR3 DNA sequence: TGTGCCAGCAGCGGGGACATGGTTCCGTACTTC.

This clonotype was detected only once. Compared with germline, one end of the junction differs, possibly owing to a read error. J is TRBJ1-1 and V is TRBV29-1, with D hard to call. Germline V gene data show CDR1 as SQVTM and CDR2 as ANQGSEA. The CDR3 consists of 13 residues. This chain's CDR3 is CSVPGSMSTGAFF. Written as DNA, the CDR3 is TGCAGCGTCCCAGGTTCCATGAGCACTGGAGCTTTCTTT.

This clonotype was seen once. One end of the junction varies from germline; a read error may be responsible. This chain uses TRBV7-9 with TRBJ2-7; TRBD2 is a possible D gene (6 bases). The CDR3 contains 14 residues. Germline-derived CDR1 and CDR2 are SEHNR and FQNEAQ (reference sequence). CDR3 sequence: CASSRGTQAYEQYF. The CDR3 coding sequence is TGCGCCAGCAGCCGGGGGACCCAGGCCTACGAGCAGTACTTC. The whole variable domain, remainder taken from reference TRBV7-9 and TRBJ2-7, is DTGVSQNPRHKITKRGQNVTFRCDPISEHNRLYWYRQTLGQGPEFLTYFQNEAQLEKSRLLSDRFSAERPKGSFSTLEIQRTEQGDSAMYLCASSRGTQAYEQYFGPGTRLTVT.

This clonotype was seen many times. V usage is TRBV7-9 and J usage is TRBJ2-7; TRBD2 aligns across 8 bases. Germline values: CDR1 SEHNR, CDR2 FQNEAQ (reference sequence). V lost 2 bases, J lost 5 bases, and 8 bases stayed unmatched. The CDR3 is 15 residues long. The CDR3 loop is CASSLLGGGQDEQYF. The CDR3 region has the DNA TGTGCCAGCAGCTTATTAGGCGGGGGGCAAGACGAGCAGTACTTC.

The V call is TRBV11-3, the J call TRBJ1-1; D gene uncertain. Germline V gene data show CDR1 as SGHNT and CDR2 as YENEEA. This CDR3 region has 14 residues. Between the trimmed V and J ends, which lost 0 bases and 5 bases, there was a span of 10 bases. The CDR3 here is CASSLDGPSTEAFF. The CDR3 region has the DNA TGTGCCAGCAGCTTAGATGGTCCAAGTACTGAAGCTTTCTTT.

The chain joins TRBV11-2 to TRBJ2-7, with a weak D call TRBD2 (6 bases). The length of the CDR3 is 15 residues. V lost 6 bases and J lost 2, with 17 bases in between. Looked up from germline, CDR1 is SGHAT and CDR2 is FQNNGV. CDR3 bases: TGTGCCAGCAGTTCCCTAGCGAAGTTCCCCTACGAGCAGTACTTC. It specifies CASSSLAKFPYEQYF.

The V call is TRBV10-3, the J call TRBJ2-3; 9 bases map to TRBD2. This CDR3 has 13 amino acids. The J segment lost 6 bases and the V segment lost 7 bases, leaving 5 bases of the junction unmatched. From germline, CDR1 is ENHRY and CDR2 SYGVKD. This chain's CDR3 is CAIMGLAEDTQYF. CDR3 bases: TGTGCCATCATGGGACTAGCTGAGGATACGCAGTATTTT.

In this sample, this clonotype turned up a few times. This chain joins TRBV29-1 and TRBJ2-7; 8 nucleotides align to TRBD1. The CDR3 sequence is 14 residues long. The junction had 4 bases not matched to a gene; V was cut back by 0 bases and J by 3 bases. The germline V gene has CDR1 SQVTM and CDR2 ANQGSEA. This CDR3 reads CSVEEGDRGYEQYF. The DNA for the CDR3 is TGCAGCGTTGAAGAAGGTGACAGGGGCTACGAGCAGTACTTC.

Details on this clonotype: This clone may be a read error of a much larger clone one base away. J is TRBJ1-1 and V is TRBV6-1; TRBD1 matches at 7 bases. Trimming took 5 bases from V and 2 from J; bases not matched to a gene: 8. From germline, CDR1 is MNHNS and CDR2 SASEGT. The CDR3 extends over 15 amino acids. Here the CDR3 reads CASSPTQGFNTEAFF. As DNA, the CDR3 is TGTGCCAGCAGTCCTACACAGGGGTTCAACACTGAAGCTTTCTTT.

This chain connects TRBV20-1 to TRBJ2-1; D gene uncertain. Trimming left V 3 bases short and J 9 bases short, with 9 bases between. CDR3 length equals 11 residues. Germline assignment: CDR1 DFQATT and CDR2 SNEGSKA (reference sequence). CDR3 residues: CSARINGEQFF. The CDR3 bases are TGCAGTGCTAGGATAAACGGTGAGCAGTTCTTC.

This rearrangement joins TRBV15 to TRBJ1-2, with TRBD1 as a possible D gene (5 bases). Trimming left V 0 bases short and J 7 bases short, with 12 bases between. The germline V gene has CDR1 LNHNV and CDR2 YYDKDF (reference sequence). This CDR3 has 14 amino acids. CDR3 amino acids: CATSRDTGVGGYTF. CDR3 nucleotides: TGTGCCACCAGCAGAGATACGGGGGTTGGTGGCTACACCTTC.

The rearrangement uses TRBV5-1 and TRBJ1-3; D is unclear. Trimming left V 4 bases short and J 0 bases short, with 11 bases between. Germline CDR1 and CDR2: SGHRS and YFSETQ. There are 15 residues in the CDR3. The DNA of the CDR3 is TGCGCCAGCAGCGAAACCCTAATCTCTGGAAACACCATATATTTT. Translated, it gives CASSETLISGNTIYF.

The V gene is TRBV19, the J gene TRBJ2-7; D unclear. Germline V gene sequence: CDR1 LNHDA, CDR2 SQIVND (reference sequence). The CDR3 is 10 amino acids. The V gene lost 5 bases and the J gene lost 4 bases, with 3 bases spanning the gap. The DNA of the CDR3 is TGTGCCAGTAGTGATTACGAGCAGTACGTC. This encodes CASSDYEQYV.

This clonotype was picked up a small number of times. The chain has TRBV7-6 and TRBJ2-5, with D tentatively TRBD2 (6 bases). The germline V and J ends were trimmed by 1 base and 9 bases, with 12 bases remaining between them. CDR3 length: 13 amino acids. The germline V gene has CDR1 SGHVS and CDR2 FNYEAQ. The CDR3: CASSLGQWRAQYF. In nucleotides, the CDR3 is TGTGCCAGCAGCTTAGGACAGTGGAGGGCCCAGTACTTC.

The chain has TRBV14 and TRBJ1-6; weak D call: TRBD1 (6 bases). The CDR3 length is 17 residues. Trimming cost V 1 base and J 4 bases, with 14 bases left between them. Per the germline V gene, CDR1 is SGHDN and CDR2 is FVKESK. The CDR3 loop is CASSQVAGGGYNSPLHF. CDR3 nucleotide sequence: TGTGCCAGCAGCCAAGTCGCAGGAGGGGGATATAATTCACCCCTCCACTTT.